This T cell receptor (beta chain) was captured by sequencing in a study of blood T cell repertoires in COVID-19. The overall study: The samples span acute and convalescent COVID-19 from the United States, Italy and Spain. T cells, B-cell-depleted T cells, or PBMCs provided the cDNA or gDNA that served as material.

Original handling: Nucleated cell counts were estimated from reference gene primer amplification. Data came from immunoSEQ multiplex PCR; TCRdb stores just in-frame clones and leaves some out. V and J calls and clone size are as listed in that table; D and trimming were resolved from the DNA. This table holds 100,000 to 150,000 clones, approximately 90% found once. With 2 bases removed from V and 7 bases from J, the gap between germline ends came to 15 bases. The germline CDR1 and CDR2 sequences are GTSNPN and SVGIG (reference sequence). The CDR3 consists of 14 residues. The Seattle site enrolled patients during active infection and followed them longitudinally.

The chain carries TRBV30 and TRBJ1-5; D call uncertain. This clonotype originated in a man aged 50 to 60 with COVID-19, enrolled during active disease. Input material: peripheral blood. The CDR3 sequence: CAWSSLEARQPQHF. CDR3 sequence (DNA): TGTGCCTGGAGTTCCTTGGAGGCGAGACAGCCCCAGCATTTT.